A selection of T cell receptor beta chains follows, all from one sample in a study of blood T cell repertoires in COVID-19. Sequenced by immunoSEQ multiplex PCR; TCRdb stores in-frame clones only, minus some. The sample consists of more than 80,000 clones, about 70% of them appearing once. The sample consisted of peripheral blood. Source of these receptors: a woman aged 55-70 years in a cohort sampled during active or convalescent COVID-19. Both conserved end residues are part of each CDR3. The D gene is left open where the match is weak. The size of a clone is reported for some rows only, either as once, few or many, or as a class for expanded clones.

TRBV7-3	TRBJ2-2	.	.	CASSPVVGAGELFF	TGTGCCAGCAGCCCCGTTGTGGGCGCCGGGGAGCTGTTTTTT
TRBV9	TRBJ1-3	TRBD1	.	CASSLQGTGIGNTIYF	TGTGCCAGCAGCCTTCAGGGGACAGGGATTGGAAACACCATATATTTT
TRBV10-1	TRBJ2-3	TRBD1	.	CAIYRGCTDTQYF	TGCGCCATATACAGGGGCTGCACAGATACGCAGTATTTT
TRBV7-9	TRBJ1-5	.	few	CASSHGAGGQPQHF	TGTGCCAGCAGCCACGGTGCCGGAGGACAGCCCCAGCATTTT
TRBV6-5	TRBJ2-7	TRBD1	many	CASSLGQGGSYEQYF	TGTGCCAGCAGTCTTGGACAGGGGGGTTCCTACGAGCAGTACTTC
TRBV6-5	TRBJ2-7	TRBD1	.	CASSRTGGHYEQYF	TGTGCCAGCAGCCGGACAGGAGGACACTACGAGCAGTACTTC
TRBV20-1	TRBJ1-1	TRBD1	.	CSASYGTATAEAFF	TGCAGTGCTAGTTACGGGACAGCGACAGCTGAAGCTTTCTTT
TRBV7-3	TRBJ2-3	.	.	CASSLRATGTRSTDTQYF	TGTGCCAGCAGCTTAAGGGCTACTGGTACCCGGAGCACAGATACGCAGTATTTT
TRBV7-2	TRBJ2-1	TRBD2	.	CASSSTSGGSGSYNEQFF	TGTGCCAGCAGCTCGACTAGCGGGGGGTCTGGCTCCTACAATGAGCAGTTCTTC
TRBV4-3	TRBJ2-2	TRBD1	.	CASRRQGETGELFF	TGCGCCAGCAGGCGTCAGGGGGAGACCGGGGAGCTGTTTTTT
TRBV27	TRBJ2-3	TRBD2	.	CASRLAGGSTDTQYF	TGTGCCAGCAGACTAGCGGGGGGTAGCACAGATACGCAGTATTTT
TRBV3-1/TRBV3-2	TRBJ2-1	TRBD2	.	CASSQDSTSRNEQFF	TGTGCCAGCAGCCAAGATTCGACTAGCAGGAATGAGCAGTTCTTC
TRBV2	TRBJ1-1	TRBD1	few	CASRTQTGKNTEAFF	TGTGCCAGCAGAACTCAGACAGGGAAGAACACTGAAGCTTTCTTT
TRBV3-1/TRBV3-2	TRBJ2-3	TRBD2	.	CASSHRLAGARTDTQYF	TGTGCCAGCAGCCACCGACTAGCGGGGGCCCGAACAGATACGCAGTATTTT
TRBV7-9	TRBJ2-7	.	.	CASSLAGASGEQYF	TGTGCCAGCAGCTTGGCAGGGGCGAGCGGCGAGCAGTACTTC
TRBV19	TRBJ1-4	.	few	CASSMRQSNEKLFF	TGTGCCAGTAGTATGCGGCAGTCCAATGAAAAACTGTTTTTT
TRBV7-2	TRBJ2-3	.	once	CASSPPSRGHTDTQYF	TGTGCCAGCAGCCCCCCTTCCAGGGGTCACACAGATACGCAGTATTTT
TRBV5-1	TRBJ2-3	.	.	CASRQLAQLTDTQYF	TGCGCCAGCAGACAACTAGCACAGCTCACAGATACGCAGTATTTT
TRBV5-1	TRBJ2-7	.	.	CASSFPRAAYEQYF	TGCGCCAGCAGCTTCCCCAGGGCAGCCTACGAGCAGTACTTC
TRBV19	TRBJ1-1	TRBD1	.	CASSPGSGTGKNTEAFF	TGTGCCAGTAGCCCAGGGTCCGGGACAGGCAAGAACACTGAAGCTTTCTTT
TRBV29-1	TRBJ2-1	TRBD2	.	CSVGEGTSFLNEQFF	TGCAGCGTGGGGGAGGGGACTAGTTTTCTCAATGAGCAGTTCTTC
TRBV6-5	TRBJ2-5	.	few	CASRDIRETQYF	TGTGCCAGCAGGGACATTAGGGAGACCCAGTACTTC
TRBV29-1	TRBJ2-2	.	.	CSGGHQNTGELFF	TGCAGCGGGGGACACCAGAACACCGGGGAGCTGTTTTTT
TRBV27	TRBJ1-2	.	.	CASSSAGGYTF	TGTGCCAGCAGTTCCGCGGGAGGCTACACCTTC
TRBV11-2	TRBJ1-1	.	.	CASSRPNYGAEAFF	TGTGCCAGCAGCCGGCCGAATTACGGAGCTGAAGCTTTCTTT
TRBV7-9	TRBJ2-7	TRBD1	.	CASSTGRTGPYEQYF	TGTGCCAGCAGCACCGGTCGGACAGGGCCTTACGAGCAGTACTTC
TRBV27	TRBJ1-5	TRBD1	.	CASSPSDRGNAQPQHF	TGTGCCAGCAGTCCGTCGGACAGGGGAAACGCCCAGCCCCAGCATTTT
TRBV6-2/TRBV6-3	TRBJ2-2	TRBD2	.	CASRPWGGNTGELFF	TGTGCCAGCAGACCTTGGGGGGGGAACACCGGGGAGCTGTTTTTT
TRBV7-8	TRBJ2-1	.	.	CASSFFGQPYNEQFF	TGTGCCAGCAGCTTTTTCGGACAGCCCTACAATGAGCAGTTCTTC
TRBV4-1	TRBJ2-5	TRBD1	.	CASSQLDREETQYF	TGCGCCAGCAGCCAATTGGACAGGGAAGAGACCCAGTACTTC
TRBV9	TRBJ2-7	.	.	CASSVLPGQNYEQYF	TGTGCCAGCAGCGTCCTTCCGGGACAAAATTACGAGCAGTACTTC
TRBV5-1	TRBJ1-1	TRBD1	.	CASNGQGMNTEAFF	TGCGCCAGCAACGGACAGGGGATGAACACTGAAGCTTTCTTT
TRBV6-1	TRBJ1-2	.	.	CASREGLEGFYGYTF	TGTGCCAGCAGGGAAGGTCTGGAGGGGTTCTATGGCTACACCTTC
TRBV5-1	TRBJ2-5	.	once	CASRGGPRETQYF	TGCGCCAGCAGGGGGGGGCCCAGGGAGACCCAGTACTTC
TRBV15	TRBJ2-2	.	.	CATRSEGVTGELFF	TGTGCCACCAGGAGTGAGGGCGTGACCGGGGAGCTGTTTTTT
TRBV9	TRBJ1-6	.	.	CASSVLDINSPLHF	TGTGCCAGCAGCGTACTCGACATCAATTCACCCCTCCACTTT
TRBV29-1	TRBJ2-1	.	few	CSVVFREQFF	TGCAGCGTTGTTTTCCGTGAGCAGTTCTTC
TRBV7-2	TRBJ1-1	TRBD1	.	CASSLVGTGALMNTEAFF	TGTGCCAGCAGCTTAGTAGGGACAGGGGCCCTTATGAACACTGAAGCTTTCTTT
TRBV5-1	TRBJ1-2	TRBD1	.	CASSSNPGITGGGYGYTF	TGCGCCAGCAGCTCGAACCCCGGAATTACAGGGGGGGGCTATGGCTACACCTTC
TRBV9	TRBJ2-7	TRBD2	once	CASSRTSGGQYYEQYF	TGTGCCAGCAGTAGGACTAGCGGGGGGCAATACTACGAGCAGTACTTC
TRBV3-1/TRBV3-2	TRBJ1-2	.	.	CASRNQGINYGYTF	TGTGCCAGCAGGAATCAGGGGATTAACTATGGCTACACCTTC
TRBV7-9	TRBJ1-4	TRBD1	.	CASSIRQGNEKLFF	TGTGCCAGCAGCATAAGACAGGGGAACGAAAAACTGTTTTTT
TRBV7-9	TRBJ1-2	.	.	CASTLSGGLEGYTF	TGTGCCAGCACCCTTAGCGGGGGCCTGGAGGGCTACACCTTC
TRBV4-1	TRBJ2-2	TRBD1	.	CASSQEQGVHTGELFF	TGCGCCAGCAGCCAAGAGCAGGGGGTCCACACCGGGGAGCTGTTTTTT
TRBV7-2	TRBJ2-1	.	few	CASSLEGGVAYEQFF	TGTGCCAGCAGCTTAGAAGGGGGAGTAGCCTATGAGCAGTTCTTC